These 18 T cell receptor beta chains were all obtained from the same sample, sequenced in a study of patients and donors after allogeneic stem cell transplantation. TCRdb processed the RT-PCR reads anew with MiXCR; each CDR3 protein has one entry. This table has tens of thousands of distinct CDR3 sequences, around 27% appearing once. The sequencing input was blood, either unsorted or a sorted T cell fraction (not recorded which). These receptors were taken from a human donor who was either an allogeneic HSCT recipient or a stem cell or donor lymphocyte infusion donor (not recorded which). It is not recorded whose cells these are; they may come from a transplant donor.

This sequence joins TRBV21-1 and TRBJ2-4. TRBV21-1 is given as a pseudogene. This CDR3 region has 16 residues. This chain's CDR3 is CASSLQQSPGRNIQYF. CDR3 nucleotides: TGTGCCAGCAGCCTACAGCAAAGCCCAGGACGAAACATTCAGTACTTC.

The CDR3 is CASSLGTGNTDTQYF. In DNA, the CDR3 is TGCGCCAGCAGCTTAGGGACAGGCAACACAGATACGCAGTATTTT. The chain has TRBV5-1 and TRBJ2-3; 8 bases line up with TRBD1. Trimming took 2 bases from V and 2 from J; bases not matched to a gene: 4. CDR3 length equals 15 residues. Germline assignment: CDR1 SGHRS and CDR2 YFSETQ.

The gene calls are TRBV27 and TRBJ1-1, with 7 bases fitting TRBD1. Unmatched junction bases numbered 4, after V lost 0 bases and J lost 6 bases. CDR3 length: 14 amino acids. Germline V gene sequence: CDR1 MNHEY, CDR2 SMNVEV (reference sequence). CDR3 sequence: CASSLSTGFSEAFF. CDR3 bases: TGTGCCAGCAGTTTATCGACAGGGTTCTCTGAAGCTTTCTTT.

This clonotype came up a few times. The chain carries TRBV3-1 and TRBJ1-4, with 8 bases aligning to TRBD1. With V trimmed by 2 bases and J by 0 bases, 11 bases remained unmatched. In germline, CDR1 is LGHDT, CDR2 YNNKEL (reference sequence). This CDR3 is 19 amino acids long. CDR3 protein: CASSQFLWDRNPTNEKLFF. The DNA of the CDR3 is TGTGCCAGCAGCCAATTTTTGTGGGACAGGAATCCAACTAATGAAAAACTGTTTTTT. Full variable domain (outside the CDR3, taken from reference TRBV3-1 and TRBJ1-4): DTAVSQTPKYLVTQMGNDKSIKCEQNLGHDTMYWYKQDSKKFLKIMFSYNNKELIINETVPNRFSPKSPDKAHLNLHINSLELGDSAVYFCASSQFLWDRNPTNEKLFFGSGTQLSVL.

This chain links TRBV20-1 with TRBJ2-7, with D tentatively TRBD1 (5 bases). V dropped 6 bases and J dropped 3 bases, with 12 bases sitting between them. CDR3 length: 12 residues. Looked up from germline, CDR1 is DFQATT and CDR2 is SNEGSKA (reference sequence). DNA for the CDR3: TGCAGTGCGACCAGGGCCGGCTACGAGCAGTACTTC. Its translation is CSATRAGYEQYF.

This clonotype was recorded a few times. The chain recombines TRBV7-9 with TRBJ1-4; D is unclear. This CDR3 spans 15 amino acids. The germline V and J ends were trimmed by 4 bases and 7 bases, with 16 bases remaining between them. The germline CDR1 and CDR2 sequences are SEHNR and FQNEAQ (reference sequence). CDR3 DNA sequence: TGTGCCAGCAGCTCGTGGCCCTCAAGGGCTGAAAAACTGTTTTTT. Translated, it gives CASSSWPSRAEKLFF. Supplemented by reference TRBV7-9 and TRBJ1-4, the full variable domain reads DTGVSQNPRHKITKRGQNVTFRCDPISEHNRLYWYRQTLGQGPEFLTYFQNEAQLEKSRLLSDRFSAERPKGSFSTLEIQRTEQGDSAMYLCASSSWPSRAEKLFFGSGTQLSVL.

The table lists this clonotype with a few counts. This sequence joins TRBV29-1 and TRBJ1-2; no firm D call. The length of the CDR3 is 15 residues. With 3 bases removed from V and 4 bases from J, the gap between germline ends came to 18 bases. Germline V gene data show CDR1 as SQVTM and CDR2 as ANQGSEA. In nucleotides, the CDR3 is TGCAGCGTTGAGTCTGCCAGATCCTTGGCCTATGGCTACACCTTC. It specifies CSVESARSLAYGYTF.

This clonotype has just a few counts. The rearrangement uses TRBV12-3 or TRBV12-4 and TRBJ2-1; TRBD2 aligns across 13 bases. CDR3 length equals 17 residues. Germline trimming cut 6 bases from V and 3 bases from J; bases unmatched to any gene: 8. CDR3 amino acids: CASSTSGRALDYNEQFF. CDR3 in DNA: TGTGCCAGCAGCACTAGCGGGAGGGCCCTCGACTACAATGAGCAGTTCTTC.

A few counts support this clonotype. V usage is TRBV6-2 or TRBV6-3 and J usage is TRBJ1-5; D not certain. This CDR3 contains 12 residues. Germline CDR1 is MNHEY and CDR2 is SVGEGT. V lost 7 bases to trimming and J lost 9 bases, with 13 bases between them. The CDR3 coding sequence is TGTGCCAGCAACCAGGCAGGAGGGCCCCAGCATTTT. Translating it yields CASNQAGGPQHF.

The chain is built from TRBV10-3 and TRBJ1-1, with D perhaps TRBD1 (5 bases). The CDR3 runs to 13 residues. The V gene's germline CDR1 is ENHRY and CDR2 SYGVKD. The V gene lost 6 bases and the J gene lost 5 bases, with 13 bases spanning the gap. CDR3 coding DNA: TGTGCCATCAGACCAGGGTTGACGACTGAAGCTTTCTTT. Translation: CAIRPGLTTEAFF.

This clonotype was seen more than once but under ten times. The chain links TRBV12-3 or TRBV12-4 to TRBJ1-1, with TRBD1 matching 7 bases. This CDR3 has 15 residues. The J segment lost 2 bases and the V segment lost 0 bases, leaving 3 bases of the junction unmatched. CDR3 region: CASSLAGTDNTEAFF. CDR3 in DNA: TGTGCCAGCAGTTTAGCCGGGACAGATAACACTGAAGCTTTCTTT.

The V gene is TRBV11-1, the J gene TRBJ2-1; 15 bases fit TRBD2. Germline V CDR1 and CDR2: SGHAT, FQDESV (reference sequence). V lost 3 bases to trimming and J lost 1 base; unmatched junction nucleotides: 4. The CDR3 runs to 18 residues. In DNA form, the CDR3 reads TGTGCCAGCAGCTTGGGGACTAGCGGGGGGCCTTCCTACAATGAGCAGTTCTTC. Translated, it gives CASSLGTSGGPSYNEQFF.

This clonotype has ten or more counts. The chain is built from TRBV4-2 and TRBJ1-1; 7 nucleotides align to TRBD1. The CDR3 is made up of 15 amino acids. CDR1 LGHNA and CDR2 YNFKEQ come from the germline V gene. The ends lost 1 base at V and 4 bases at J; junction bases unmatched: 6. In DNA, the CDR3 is TGTGCCAGCAGCCAAGGGCAGGGGGTGATCACTGAAGCTTTCTTT. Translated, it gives CASSQGQGVITEAFF.

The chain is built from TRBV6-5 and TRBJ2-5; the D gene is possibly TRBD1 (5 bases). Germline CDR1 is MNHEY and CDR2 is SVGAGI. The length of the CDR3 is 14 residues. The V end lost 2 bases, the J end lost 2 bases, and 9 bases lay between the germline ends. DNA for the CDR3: TGTGCCAGCAGTTACGGGGCAGCTCAAGAGACCCAGTACTTC. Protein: CASSYGAAQETQYF.

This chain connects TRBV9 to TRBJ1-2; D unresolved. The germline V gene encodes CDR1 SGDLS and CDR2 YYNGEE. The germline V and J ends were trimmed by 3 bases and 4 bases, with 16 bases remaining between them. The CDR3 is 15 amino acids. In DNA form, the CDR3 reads TGTGCCAGCAGCGCATCTCCGGGAGGTGGCTATGGCTACACCTTC. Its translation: CASSASPGGGYGYTF.

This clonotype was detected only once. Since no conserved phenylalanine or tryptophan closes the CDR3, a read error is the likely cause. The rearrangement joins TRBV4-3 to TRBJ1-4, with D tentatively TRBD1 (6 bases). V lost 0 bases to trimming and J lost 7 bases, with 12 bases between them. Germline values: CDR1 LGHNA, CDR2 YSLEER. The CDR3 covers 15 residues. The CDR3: CASSQDHRATEKLFL. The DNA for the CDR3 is TGCGCCAGCAGCCAAGATCACAGGGCAACTGAAAAACTGTTTTTG.

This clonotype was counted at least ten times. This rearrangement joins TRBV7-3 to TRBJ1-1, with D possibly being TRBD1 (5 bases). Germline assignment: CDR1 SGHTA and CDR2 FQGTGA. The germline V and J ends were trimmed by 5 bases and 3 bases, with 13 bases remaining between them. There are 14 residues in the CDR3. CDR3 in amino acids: CASSQSMGDTEAFF. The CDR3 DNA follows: TGTGCCAGCAGCCAATCGATGGGGGACACTGAAGCTTTCTTT. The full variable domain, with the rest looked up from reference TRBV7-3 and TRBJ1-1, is GAGVSQTPSNKVTEKGKYVELRCDPISGHTALYWYRQSLGQGPEFLIYFQGTGAADDSGLPNDRFFAVRPEGSVSTLKIQRTERGDSAVYLCASSQSMGDTEAFFGQGTRLTVV.

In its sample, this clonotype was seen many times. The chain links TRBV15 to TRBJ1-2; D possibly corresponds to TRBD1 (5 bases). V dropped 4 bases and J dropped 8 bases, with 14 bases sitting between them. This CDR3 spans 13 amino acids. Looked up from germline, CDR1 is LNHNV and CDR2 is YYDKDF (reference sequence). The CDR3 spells CATSTRQPEGYTF. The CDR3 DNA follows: TGTGCCACCAGCACCCGACAGCCTGAAGGCTACACCTTC.